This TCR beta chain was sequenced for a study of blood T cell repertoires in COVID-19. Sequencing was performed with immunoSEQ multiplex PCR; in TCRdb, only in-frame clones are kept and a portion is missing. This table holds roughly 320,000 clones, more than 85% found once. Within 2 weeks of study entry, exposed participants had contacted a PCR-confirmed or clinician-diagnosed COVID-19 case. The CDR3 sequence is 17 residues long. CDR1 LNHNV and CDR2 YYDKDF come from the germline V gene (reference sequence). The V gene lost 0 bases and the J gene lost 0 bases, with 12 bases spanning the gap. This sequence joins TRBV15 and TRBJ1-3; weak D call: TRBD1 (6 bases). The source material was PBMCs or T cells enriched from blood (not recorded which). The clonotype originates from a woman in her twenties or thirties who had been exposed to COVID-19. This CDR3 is CATSRDRDRISGNTIYF. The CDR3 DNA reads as TGTGCCACCAGCAGAGATAGAGACAGGATCTCTGGAAACACCATATATTTT.